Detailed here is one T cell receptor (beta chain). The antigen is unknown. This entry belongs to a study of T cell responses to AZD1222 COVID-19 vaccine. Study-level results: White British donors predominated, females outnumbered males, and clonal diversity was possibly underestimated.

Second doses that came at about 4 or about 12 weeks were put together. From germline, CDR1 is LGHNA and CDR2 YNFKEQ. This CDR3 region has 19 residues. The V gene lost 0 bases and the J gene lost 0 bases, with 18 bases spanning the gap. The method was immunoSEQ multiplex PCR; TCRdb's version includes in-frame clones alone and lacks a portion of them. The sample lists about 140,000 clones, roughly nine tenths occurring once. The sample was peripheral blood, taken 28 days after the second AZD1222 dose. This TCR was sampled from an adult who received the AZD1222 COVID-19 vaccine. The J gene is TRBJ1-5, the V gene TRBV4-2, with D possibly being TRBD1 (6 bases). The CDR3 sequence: CASSQDPAGEAYSNQPQHF. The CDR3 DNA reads TGTGCCAGCAGCCAAGATCCGGCAGGGGAAGCCTATAGCAATCAGCCCCAGCATTTT.